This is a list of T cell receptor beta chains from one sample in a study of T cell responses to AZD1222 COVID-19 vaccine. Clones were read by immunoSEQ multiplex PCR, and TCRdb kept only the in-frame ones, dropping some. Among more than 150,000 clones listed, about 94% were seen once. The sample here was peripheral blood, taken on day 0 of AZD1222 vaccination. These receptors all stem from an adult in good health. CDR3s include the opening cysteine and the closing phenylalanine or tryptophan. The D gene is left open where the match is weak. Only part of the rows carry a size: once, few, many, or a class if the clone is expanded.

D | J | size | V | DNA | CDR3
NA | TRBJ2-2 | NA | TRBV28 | TGTGCCAGCAGTACCCGGGACACCGGGGAGCTGTTTTTT | CASSTRDTGELFF
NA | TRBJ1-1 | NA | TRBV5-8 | TGTGCCAGCAGCTTGGGACAGATGAACACTGAAGCTTTCTTT | CASSLGQMNTEAFF
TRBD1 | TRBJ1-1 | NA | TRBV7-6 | TGTGCCAGCAGCAGAGGGACAGGGGGCCAAGAAGCTTTCTTT | CASSRGTGGQEAFF
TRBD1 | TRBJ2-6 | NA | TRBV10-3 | TGTGCCATCAGTGTTTCAGGGGGAGCCTCTGGGGCCAACGTCCTGACTTTC | CAISVSGGASGANVLTF
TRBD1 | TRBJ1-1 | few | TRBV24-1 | TGTGCCACCAGTGATAGAGACAGGGGAGTCGCTGAAGCTTTCTTT | CATSDRDRGVAEAFF
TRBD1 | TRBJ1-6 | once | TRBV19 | TGTGCCAGTAGTATAGACCCGGGACAGGCTTCACCCCTCCACTTT | CASSIDPGQASPLHF
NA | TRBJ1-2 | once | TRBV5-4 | TGTGCCAGCAGCGCGAACAGGATTGGCTACACCTTC | CASSANRIGYTF
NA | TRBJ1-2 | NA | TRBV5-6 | TGTGCCACCAAGGCTTGGGGGGAAGGCTATGGCTACACCTTC | CATKAWGEGYGYTF
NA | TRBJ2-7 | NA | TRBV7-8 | TGTGCCAGCAGCATGGACAGTACCTACGAGCAGTACTTC | CASSMDSTYEQYF
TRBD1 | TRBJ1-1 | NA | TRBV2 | TGTGCCAGCAGTGAGCGACAGGGGGCGGGCACTGAAGCTTTCTTT | CASSERQGAGTEAFF
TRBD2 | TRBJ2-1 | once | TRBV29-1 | TGCAGCGTGGAAGGAATCGGGACTAGCGGGAGTTGGATGGATAATGAGCAGTTCTTC | CSVEGIGTSGSWMDNEQFF
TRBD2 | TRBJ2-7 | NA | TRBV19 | TGTGCCAGTAGTACGAGACTAGCGGGAAGAATCTACGAGCAGTACTTC | CASSTRLAGRIYEQYF
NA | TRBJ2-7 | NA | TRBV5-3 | TGTGCCAGAAGCTTAAACCGGAACGAGCAGTACTTC | CARSLNRNEQYF
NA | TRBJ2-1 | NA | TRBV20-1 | TGCAGTGCTAGCGACCATCTTGGGCAGTTCTTC | CSASDHLGQFF
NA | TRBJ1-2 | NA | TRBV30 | TGTGCCTGGAGTGTAAGGGCAGGTGGTAACTATGGCTACACCTTC | CAWSVRAGGNYGYTF
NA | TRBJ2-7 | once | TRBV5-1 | TGCGCCAGCAAGGAAGCTGATTCGCACTCCTACGAGCAGTACTTC | CASKEADSHSYEQYF
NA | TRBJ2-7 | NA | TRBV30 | TGTGCCTGGTCTGACCCGGGACCCGCACCCTACGAGCAGTACTTC | CAWSDPGPAPYEQYF
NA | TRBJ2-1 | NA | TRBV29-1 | TGCAGCGTTGAGCGCGTTGTGGGCAATGAGCAGTTCTTC | CSVERVVGNEQFF
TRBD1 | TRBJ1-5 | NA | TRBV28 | TGTGCCAGCAGTTTAAACCCGGGACAGCCAGGGGATCAGCCCCAGCATTTT | CASSLNPGQPGDQPQHF
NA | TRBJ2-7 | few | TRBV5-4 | TGTGCCAGCAGCTTGGAAGGCACCTTCTACGAGCAGTACTTC | CASSLEGTFYEQYF
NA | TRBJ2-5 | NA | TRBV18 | TGTGCCAGCTCAGAGAGCGGGCAGCAAGAGACCCAGTACTTC | CASSESGQQETQYF
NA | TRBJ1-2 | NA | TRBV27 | TGTGCCAGCAGTACCACGGGGCTACCTTTGGGGGGCTACACCTTC | CASSTTGLPLGGYTF
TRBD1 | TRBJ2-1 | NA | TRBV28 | TGTGCCAGCACCGCGACAGGGTTGGGGTACAATGAGCAGTTCTTC | CASTATGLGYNEQFF
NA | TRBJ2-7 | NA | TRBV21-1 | TGTGCCAGCAGCACCCAGGGTTCCCCCTACGAGCAGTACTTC | CASSTQGSPYEQYF
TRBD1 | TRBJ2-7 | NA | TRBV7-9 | TGTGCCAGCAGCCCCTGGGACAGGACCTACGAGCAGTACTTC | CASSPWDRTYEQYF
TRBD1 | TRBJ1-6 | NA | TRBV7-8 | TGTGCCAGCAGCCAAGGACAGGGTCCAGCCCTCCACTTT | CASSQGQGPALHF
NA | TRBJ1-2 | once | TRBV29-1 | TGCAGCGTTGAAGGTCGGGGTGGCTACACCTTC | CSVEGRGGYTF
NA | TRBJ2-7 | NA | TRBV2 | TGTGCCAGGTCACTGGGAGTTGGCTACGAGCAGTACTTC | CARSLGVGYEQYF
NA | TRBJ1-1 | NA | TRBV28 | TGTGCCAGCAGTTTAGGTGTCCGATTGACTGAAGCTTTCTTT | CASSLGVRLTEAFF
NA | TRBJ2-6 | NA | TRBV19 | TGTGCCAGTAGTATCGCGGCAAACTCTGGGGCCAACGTCCTGACTTTC | CASSIAANSGANVLTF
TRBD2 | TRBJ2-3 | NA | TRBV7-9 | TGTGCCAGCAGCCTCCCTAGCGGGAGGCTCACAGATACGCAGTATTTT | CASSLPSGRLTDTQYF
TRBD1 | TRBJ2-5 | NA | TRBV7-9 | TGTGCCAGCAGCCCGGGGACAGAAGAGACCCAGTACTTC | CASSPGTEETQYF
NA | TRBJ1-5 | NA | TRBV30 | TGTGCCTGGAGTCGTCGGGGACACCCAGTTGGGGCCCAGCATTTT | CAWSRRGHPVGAQHF
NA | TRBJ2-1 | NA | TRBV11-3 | TGTGCCAGCAGCTTAGACAGTTACAATGAGCAGTTCTTC | CASSLDSYNEQFF
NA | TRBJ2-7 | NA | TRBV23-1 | TGCGCCAGCAGTCAATCGGGGCGGACGATTACCTACGAGCAGTACTTC | CASSQSGRTITYEQYF
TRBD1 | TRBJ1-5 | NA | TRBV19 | TGTGCCAGTAGTGAACAGGGGGTGAGGGTCACTCCCCAGCATTTT | CASSEQGVRVTPQHF
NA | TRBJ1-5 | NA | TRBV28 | TGTGCCAGCACCCAGACAGGAGAAAATCAGCCCCAGCATTTT | CASTQTGENQPQHF
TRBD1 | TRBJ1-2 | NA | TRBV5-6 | TGTGCCAGCAGCCTGTTCAATGGCGGACAGGGGAACTATGGCTACACCTTC | CASSLFNGGQGNYGYTF
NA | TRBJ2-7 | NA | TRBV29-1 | TGCAGCGCCTTCGAGGACGAGCAGTACTTC | CSAFEDEQYF
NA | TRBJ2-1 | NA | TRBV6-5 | TGTGCCAGCAGTTACTCGAGTGTCATAAATGAGCAGTTCTTC | CASSYSSVINEQFF
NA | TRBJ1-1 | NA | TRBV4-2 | TGTGCCAGCAGCCAAGGCGTGAACACTGAAGCTTTCTTT | CASSQGVNTEAFF
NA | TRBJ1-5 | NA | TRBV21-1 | TGTGCCAGCAGCAAATTGGGGACAGGGGCGTTAAATCAGCCCCAGCATTTT | CASSKLGTGALNQPQHF
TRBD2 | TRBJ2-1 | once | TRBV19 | TGTGCCAGTCGACTAGCGGGAGAGGGTGAGCAGTTCTTC | CASRLAGEGEQFF
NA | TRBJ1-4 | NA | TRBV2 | TGTGCCAGCAATAGGGTCGGAAATGAAAAACTGTTTTTT | CASNRVGNEKLFF
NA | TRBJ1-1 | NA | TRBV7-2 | TGTGCCAGCAGCTTCGGGTCCAACACTGAAGCTTTCTTT | CASSFGSNTEAFF
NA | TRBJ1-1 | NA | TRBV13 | TGTGCCAGCAGCTTAGTGGGGGTAGCCACTGAAGCTTTCTTT | CASSLVGVATEAFF
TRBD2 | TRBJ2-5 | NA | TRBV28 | TGTGCCAGCAGTCCACCGGGACTAGAAGAGACCCAGTACTTC | CASSPPGLEETQYF
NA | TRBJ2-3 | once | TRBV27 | TGTGCCAGCAGTTTCGAGGGGGACTTCACAGATACGCAGTATTTT | CASSFEGDFTDTQYF
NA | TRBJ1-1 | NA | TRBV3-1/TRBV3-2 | TGTGCCAGCAGCCCTGACACCCTGGAGAACACTGAAGCTTTCTTT | CASSPDTLENTEAFF
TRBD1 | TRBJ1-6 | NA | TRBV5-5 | TGTGCCAGCACCACAGGGGATTCTGGTAATTCACCCCTCCACTTT | CASTTGDSGNSPLHF
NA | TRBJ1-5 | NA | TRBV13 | TGTGCCAGCAGCTTCCAAAGGGGGCAGCCCCAGCATTTT | CASSFQRGQPQHF
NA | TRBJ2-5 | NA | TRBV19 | TGTGCCAGTAGTATCCCCCGGACAGTTGGTGAAGAGACCCAGTACTTC | CASSIPRTVGEETQYF
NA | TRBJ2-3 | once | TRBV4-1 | TGCGCCAGCAGCCAAGATTCGGGGGCAGATACGCAGTATTTT | CASSQDSGADTQYF